These 19 T cell receptor beta chains were all obtained from the same sample, sequenced in a study of CD8 T cells in Susac syndrome. Reverse transcription used roughly 0.45 to 1 ug RNA and random hexamers. One entry per CDR3 protein, called by TCRdb with MiXCR from the immunoSEQ multiplex PCR reads. The sample shows 250,000 to 350,000 distinct CDR3 sequences, under 95% of them seen only once. Sequenced sample: CD4+ T cells from PBMCs. The receptors stem from a human donor with multiple sclerosis.

The chain carries TRBV20-1 and TRBJ2-5, with D possibly being TRBD1 (5 bases). The CDR3 extends over 14 amino acids. CDR1 and CDR2 (germline): DFQATT, SNEGSKA (reference sequence). Trimming removed 0 bases from V and 5 bases from J, with 13 bases in between. The CDR3 bases are TGCAGTGCTAGAGAGGGGCCCCCCGCGGAGACCCAGTACTTC. This encodes CSAREGPPAETQYF.

The chain couples TRBV2 to TRBJ1-1; TRBD1 is a possible D gene (6 bases). Germline lookup yields CDR1 SNHLY and CDR2 FYNNEI. With 10 bases removed from V and 8 bases from J, the gap between germline ends came to 20 bases. The CDR3 loop spans 13 amino acids. The DNA of the CDR3 is TGTGCCACCAGGAGGGGGGGGACTGAGGAAGCTTTCTTT. It encodes CATRRGGTEEAFF.

V and J are TRBV12-3 or TRBV12-4 and TRBJ2-1; TRBD2 is a possible D gene (6 bases). Trimming took 4 bases from V and 7 from J, leaving 11 bases between them. The CDR3 covers 13 residues. The CDR3 nucleotides read TGTGCCAGCAGTTCCAGACTAGGGAATGAGCAGTTCTTC. This gives the protein CASSSRLGNEQFF.

The chain recombines TRBV6-5 with TRBJ1-1; D is perhaps TRBD1 (5 bases). The V and J ends lost 2 bases and 11 bases respectively, with 15 bases between them. Germline lookup yields CDR1 MNHEY and CDR2 SVGAGI. CDR3 length: 13 residues. The CDR3 is CASSYLGTLGAFF. The CDR3 DNA follows: TGTGCCAGCAGTTACCTTGGGACGTTAGGCGCTTTCTTT.

V is TRBV11-3 and J is TRBJ2-3; 8 nucleotides align to TRBD2. CDR3 size: 16 residues. V gave up 2 bases and J gave up 1 base; unmatched junction bases: 5. CDR1 SGHNT and CDR2 YENEEA come from the germline V gene. The CDR3 protein is CASSLSAGAGTDTQYF. CDR3 DNA: TGTGCCAGCAGCTTATCAGCGGGGGCTGGCACAGATACGCAGTATTTT.

V is TRBV7-9 and J is TRBJ1-1; tentatively, D is TRBD1 (5 bases). The CDR3 is 15 amino acids. From germline, CDR1 is SEHNR and CDR2 FQNEAQ (reference sequence). The germline V and J ends were trimmed by 5 bases and 5 bases, with 18 bases remaining between them. CDR3 in amino acids: CASSRNPGPETEAFF. Written as DNA, the CDR3 is TGTGCCAGCAGCCGAAATCCGGGACCGGAGACTGAAGCTTTCTTT.

The chain carries TRBV7-2 and TRBJ2-7; 8 positions agree with TRBD1. CDR1 is SGHTA and CDR2 is FQGNSA in the germline V gene. The CDR3 loop spans 15 amino acids. J gave up 4 bases and V 6 bases, and 11 bases lay outside the gene matches. CDR3 sequence (DNA): TGTGCCAGCAGTTCTGTTCCGGGACAGGCATACGAGCAGTACTTC. As protein: CASSSVPGQAYEQYF.

In nucleotides, the CDR3 is TGTGCCTGGGCCCTAGCGGGGGCTCAACACTCCTACGAGCAGTACTTC. Translation: CAWALAGAQHSYEQYF. This rearrangement joins TRBV30 to TRBJ2-7; 10 bases fit TRBD2. The junction had 10 bases not matched to a gene; V was cut back by 5 bases and J by 0 bases. CDR1 and CDR2 (germline): GTSNPN, SVGIG (reference sequence). CDR3 length equals 16 residues.

This sequence joins TRBV4-3 and TRBJ2-5, with TRBD1 matching 9 bases. This CDR3 is 16 amino acids long. Germline V CDR1 and CDR2: LGHNA, YSLEER. Germline trimming cut 0 bases from V and 4 bases from J; bases unmatched to any gene: 6. The CDR3 loop is CASSQDLGQGGETQYF. The CDR3 DNA follows: TGCGCCAGCAGCCAAGATCTGGGACAGGGCGGAGAGACCCAGTACTTC.

CDR3 amino acids: CASSPSLNYGYTF. CDR3 coding DNA: TGTGCCAGCAGTCCAAGCCTAAACTATGGCTACACCTTC. V and J are TRBV12-3 or TRBV12-4 and TRBJ1-2; D unclear. V lost 5 bases to trimming and J lost 2 bases, with 9 bases between them. The CDR3 totals 13 residues.

This rearrangement joins TRBV4-1 to TRBJ1-1; a weak D match, TRBD1 (6 bases). V was cut by 4 bases and J by 1 base, with 19 bases left in between. This CDR3 contains 17 residues. CDR1 is MGHRA and CDR2 is YSYEKL in the germline V gene. This CDR3 reads CASSRGGPEGGNTEAFF. The DNA of the CDR3 is TGCGCCAGCAGCCGGGGGGGGCCTGAGGGGGGGAACACTGAAGCTTTCTTT.

This chain links TRBV7-9 with TRBJ1-5; D is uncertain. Looked up from germline, CDR1 is SEHNR and CDR2 is FQNEAQ (reference sequence). This CDR3 has 16 residues. V gave up 1 base and J gave up 2 bases, with 12 bases separating them. CDR3 region: CASSLGSGAGNQPQHF. The CDR3 nucleotides are TGTGCCAGCAGCTTAGGGTCCGGAGCCGGCAATCAGCCCCAGCATTTT.

V is TRBV4-1 and J is TRBJ1-1, with D uncertain. V dropped 2 bases and J dropped 1 base, with 14 bases sitting between them. The CDR3 spans 16 residues. CDR1 and CDR2 (germline): MGHRA, YSYEKL. This CDR3 reads CASSQPTRNRNTEAFF. The DNA for the CDR3 is TGCGCCAGCAGCCAACCTACCCGAAACAGGAACACTGAAGCTTTCTTT.

The chain joins TRBV3-1 to TRBJ2-5, with TRBD2 matching over 10 bases. Germline values: CDR1 LGHDT, CDR2 YNNKEL (reference sequence). The CDR3 loop spans 19 amino acids. J gave up 1 base and V 2 bases, and 13 bases lay outside the gene matches. The CDR3 loop reads CASSQIRASGGLPQETQYF. CDR3 nucleotides: TGTGCCAGCAGCCAAATTAGGGCTAGCGGGGGCCTACCCCAAGAGACCCAGTACTTC.

The table lists this clonotype with a few counts. The chain links TRBV6-2 or TRBV6-3 to TRBJ2-7, with D uncertain. Germline CDR1 reads MNHEY; CDR2 reads SVGEGT. Trimming pared 6 bases from V and 3 bases from J, leaving 12 bases between. The CDR3 sequence is 13 residues long. The CDR3 bases are TGTGCCAGCAGCCAAAGCTTGGGCTACGAGCAGTACTTC. Translating it yields CASSQSLGYEQYF.

The chain has TRBV7-9 and TRBJ1-4; D ambiguous. Looked up from germline, CDR1 is SEHNR and CDR2 is FQNEAQ (reference sequence). CDR3 size: 12 residues. Trimming took off 5 bases at V and 8 bases at J, with 9 bases between the two ends. Here the CDR3 DNA reads TGTGCCAGCAGCCGCAATGGCGAAAAACTGTTTTTT. Translating gives CASSRNGEKLFF.

The chain joins TRBV19 to TRBJ2-1; 9 positions agree with TRBD2. The germline V gene has CDR1 LNHDA and CDR2 SQIVND (reference sequence). V lost 0 bases, J lost 4 bases, and 19 bases stayed unmatched. The CDR3 is made up of 21 amino acids. In DNA, the CDR3 is TGTGCCAGTAGTATAGATAGGAGGTTGGGAAGCGGGAGGCCGGGTTACAATGAGCAGTTCTTC. This encodes CASSIDRRLGSGRPGYNEQFF.

The V gene is TRBV18, the J gene TRBJ1-6; a possible D gene is TRBD1 (6 bases). V gave up 1 base and J gave up 7 bases, with 11 bases separating them. Germline lookup yields CDR1 KGHSH and CDR2 LQKENI. The CDR3 runs 15 residues. This chain's CDR3 is CASSPQTGANSPLHF. CDR3 in DNA: TGTGCCAGCTCACCACAGACAGGTGCCAATTCACCCCTCCACTTT.

V and J are TRBV29-1 and TRBJ2-7; TRBD1 matches at 9 bases. The ends lost 6 bases at V and 5 bases at J; junction bases unmatched: 8. The CDR3 loop spans 13 amino acids. CDR1 and CDR2 (germline): SQVTM, ANQGSEA. In DNA form, the CDR3 reads TGCAGCGTCGCCGGGACAGGGATCGACGAGCAGTACTTC. Translated, it gives CSVAGTGIDEQYF.